The clone carrying this TCR beta chain was counted a few times. The data originate from a study of blood T cells in healthy people across ages. A J-beta primer mix and a sample-barcoded 5' primer were used in a second PCR of about 7 to 12 cycles. From the 5' RACE reads, TCRdb called clonotypes with MiXCR, one entry per CDR3 protein. The sample has 1.5 million to 1.9 million distinct CDR3 sequences; roughly 43% are singletons. Germline CDR1 ENHRY, CDR2 SYGVKD. Between the trimmed V and J ends, which lost 10 bases and 2 bases, there was a span of 15 bases. CDR3 length equals 14 residues. The sample consisted of blood. This receptor was obtained from a woman between 18 and 29 years old in good health. This chain joins TRBV10-3 and TRBJ2-1; the D gene is possibly TRBD2 (5 bases). Here the CDR3 DNA reads TGTGCCAGAATCCGGGGATTAACCTACAATGAGCAGTTCTTC. Residues: CARIRGLTYNEQFF.